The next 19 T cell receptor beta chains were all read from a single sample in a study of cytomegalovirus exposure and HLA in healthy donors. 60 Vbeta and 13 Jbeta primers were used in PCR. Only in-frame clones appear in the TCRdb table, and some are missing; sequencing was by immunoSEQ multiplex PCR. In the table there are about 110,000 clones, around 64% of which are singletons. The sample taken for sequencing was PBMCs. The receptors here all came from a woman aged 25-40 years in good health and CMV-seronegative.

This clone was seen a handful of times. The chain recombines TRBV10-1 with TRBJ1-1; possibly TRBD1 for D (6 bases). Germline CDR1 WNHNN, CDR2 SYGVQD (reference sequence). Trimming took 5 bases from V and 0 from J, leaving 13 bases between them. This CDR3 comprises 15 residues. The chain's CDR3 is CASSSDRTMNTEAFF. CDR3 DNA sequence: TGCGCCAGCAGTTCGGACAGAACGATGAACACTGAAGCTTTCTTT.

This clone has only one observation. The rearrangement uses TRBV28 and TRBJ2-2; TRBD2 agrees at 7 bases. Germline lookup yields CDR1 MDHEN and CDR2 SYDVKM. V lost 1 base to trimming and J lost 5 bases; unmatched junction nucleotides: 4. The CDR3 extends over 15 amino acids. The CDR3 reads CASSLLSSGTGELFF. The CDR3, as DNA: TGTGCCAGCAGTTTATTGAGTAGCGGGACCGGGGAGCTGTTTTTT.

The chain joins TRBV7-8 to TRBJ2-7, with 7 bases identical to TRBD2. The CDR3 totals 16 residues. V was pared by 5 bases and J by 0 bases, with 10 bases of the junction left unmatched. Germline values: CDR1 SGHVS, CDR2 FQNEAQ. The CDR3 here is CASSTYSGLSSYEQYF. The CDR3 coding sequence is TGTGCCAGCAGCACATATAGCGGGTTGAGCTCCTACGAGCAGTACTTC.

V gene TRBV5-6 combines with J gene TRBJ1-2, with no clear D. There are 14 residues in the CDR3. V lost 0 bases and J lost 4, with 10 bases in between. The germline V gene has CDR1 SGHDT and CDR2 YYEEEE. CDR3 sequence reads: CASSLDPPVYGYTF. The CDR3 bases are TGTGCCAGCAGCTTGGATCCCCCCGTCTATGGCTACACCTTC.

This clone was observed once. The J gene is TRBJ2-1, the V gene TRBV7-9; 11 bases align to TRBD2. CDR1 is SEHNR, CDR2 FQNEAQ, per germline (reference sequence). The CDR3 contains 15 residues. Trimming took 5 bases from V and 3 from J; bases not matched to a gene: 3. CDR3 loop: CASSELAGGYNEQFF. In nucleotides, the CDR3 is TGTGCCAGCAGCGAGCTAGCGGGAGGCTACAATGAGCAGTTCTTC.

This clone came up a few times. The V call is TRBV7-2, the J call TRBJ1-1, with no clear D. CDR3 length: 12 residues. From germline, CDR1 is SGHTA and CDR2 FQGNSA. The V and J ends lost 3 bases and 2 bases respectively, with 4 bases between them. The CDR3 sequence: CASSFSNTEAFF. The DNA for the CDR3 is TGTGCCAGCAGCTTTAGCAACACTGAAGCTTTCTTT.

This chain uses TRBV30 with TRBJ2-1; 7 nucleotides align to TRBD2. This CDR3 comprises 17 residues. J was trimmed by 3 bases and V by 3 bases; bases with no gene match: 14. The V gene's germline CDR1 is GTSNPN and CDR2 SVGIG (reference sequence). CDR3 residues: CAWRLAGQAGNYNEQFF. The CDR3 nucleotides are TGTGCCTGGAGACTCGCAGGTCAAGCGGGAAACTACAATGAGCAGTTCTTC. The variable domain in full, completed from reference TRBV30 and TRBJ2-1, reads SQTIHQWPATLVQPVGSPLSLECTVEGTSNPNLYWYRQAAGRGLQLLFYSVGIGQISSEVPQNLSASRPQDRQFILSSKKLLLSDSGFYLCAWRLAGQAGNYNEQFFGPGTRLTVL.

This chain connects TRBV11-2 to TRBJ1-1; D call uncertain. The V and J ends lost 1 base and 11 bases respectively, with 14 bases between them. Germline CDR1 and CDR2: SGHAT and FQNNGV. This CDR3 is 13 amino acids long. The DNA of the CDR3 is TGTGCCAGCAGCTTAGTTCCCCTCTTGGGCGCTTTCTTT. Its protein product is CASSLVPLLGAFF.

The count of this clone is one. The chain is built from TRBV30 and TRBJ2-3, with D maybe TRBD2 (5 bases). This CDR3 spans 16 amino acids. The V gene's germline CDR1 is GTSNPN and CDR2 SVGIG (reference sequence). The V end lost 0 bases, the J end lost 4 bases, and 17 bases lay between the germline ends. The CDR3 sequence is CAWSVIGSPGSDTQYF. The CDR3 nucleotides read TGTGCCTGGAGTGTTATTGGGTCACCGGGGTCAGATACGCAGTATTTT.

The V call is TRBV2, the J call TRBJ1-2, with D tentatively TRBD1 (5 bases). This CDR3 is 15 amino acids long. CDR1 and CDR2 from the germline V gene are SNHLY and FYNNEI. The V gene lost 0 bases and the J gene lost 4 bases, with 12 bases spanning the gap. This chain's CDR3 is CASSEARVYSYGYTF. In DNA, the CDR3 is TGTGCCAGCAGTGAAGCCAGGGTCTATAGCTATGGCTACACCTTC.

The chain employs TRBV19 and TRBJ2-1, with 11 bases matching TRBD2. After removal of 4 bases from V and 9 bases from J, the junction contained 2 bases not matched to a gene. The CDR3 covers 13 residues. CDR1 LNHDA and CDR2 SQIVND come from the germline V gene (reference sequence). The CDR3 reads CASSTGLAGEQFF. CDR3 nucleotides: TGTGCCAGTAGTACAGGACTAGCGGGTGAGCAGTTCTTC.

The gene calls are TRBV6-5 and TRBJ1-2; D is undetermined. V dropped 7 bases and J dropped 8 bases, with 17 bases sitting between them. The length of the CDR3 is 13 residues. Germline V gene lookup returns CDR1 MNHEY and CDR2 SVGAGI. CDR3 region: CASTKRVGGGYTF. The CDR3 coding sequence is TGTGCCAGCACCAAACGAGTAGGCGGGGGCTACACCTTC.

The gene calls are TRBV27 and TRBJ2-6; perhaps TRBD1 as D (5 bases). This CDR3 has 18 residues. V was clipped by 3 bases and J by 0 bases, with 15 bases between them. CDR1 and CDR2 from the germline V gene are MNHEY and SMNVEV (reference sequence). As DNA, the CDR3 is TGTGCCAGCAGTTTGAGAGGCAGGGAAAGCTCTGGGGCCAACGTCCTGACTTTC. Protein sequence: CASSLRGRESSGANVLTF.

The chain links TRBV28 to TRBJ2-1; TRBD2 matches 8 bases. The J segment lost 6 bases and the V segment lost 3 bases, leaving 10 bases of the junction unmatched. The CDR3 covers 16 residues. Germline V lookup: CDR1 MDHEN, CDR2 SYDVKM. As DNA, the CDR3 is TGTGCCAGCAGTTTGTTCCGCGGGAGGTTTTCCAATGAGCAGTTCTTC. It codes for CASSLFRGRFSNEQFF.

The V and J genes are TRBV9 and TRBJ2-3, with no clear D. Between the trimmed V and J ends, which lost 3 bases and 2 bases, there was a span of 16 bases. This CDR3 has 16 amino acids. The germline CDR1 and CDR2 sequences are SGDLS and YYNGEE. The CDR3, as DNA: TGTGCCAGCAGCGCAGCTCGGGTCTCTCCCACAGATACGCAGTATTTT. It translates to CASSAARVSPTDTQYF.

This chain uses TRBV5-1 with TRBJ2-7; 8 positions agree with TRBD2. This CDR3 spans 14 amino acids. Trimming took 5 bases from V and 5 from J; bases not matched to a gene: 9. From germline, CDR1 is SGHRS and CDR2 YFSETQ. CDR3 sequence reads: CASSLTAGEHEQYF. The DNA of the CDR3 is TGCGCCAGCAGTTTAACAGCGGGAGAACACGAGCAGTACTTC. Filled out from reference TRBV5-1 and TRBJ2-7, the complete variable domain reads KAGVTQTPRYLIKTRGQQVTLSCSPISGHRSVSWYQQTPGQGLQFLFEYFSETQRNKGNFPGRFSGRQFSNSRSEMNVSTLELGDSALYLCASSLTAGEHEQYFGPGTRLTVT.

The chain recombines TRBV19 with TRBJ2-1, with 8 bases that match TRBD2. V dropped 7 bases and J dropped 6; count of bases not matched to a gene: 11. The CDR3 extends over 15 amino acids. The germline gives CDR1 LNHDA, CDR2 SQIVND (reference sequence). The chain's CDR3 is CASTKTGLGVNEQFF. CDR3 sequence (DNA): TGTGCCAGTACTAAAACGGGACTAGGGGTCAATGAGCAGTTCTTC. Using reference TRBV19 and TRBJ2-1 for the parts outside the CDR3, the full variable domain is DGGITQSPKYLFRKEGQNVTLSCEQNLNHDAMYWYRQDPGQGLRLIYYSQIVNDFQKGDIAEGYSVSREKKESFPLTVTSAQKNPTAFYLCASTKTGLGVNEQFFGPGTRLTVL.

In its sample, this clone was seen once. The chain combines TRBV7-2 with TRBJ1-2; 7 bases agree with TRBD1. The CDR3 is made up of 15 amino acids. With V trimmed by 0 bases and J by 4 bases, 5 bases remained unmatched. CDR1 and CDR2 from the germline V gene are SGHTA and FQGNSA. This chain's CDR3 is CASSLAGGTVYGYTF. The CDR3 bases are TGTGCCAGCAGCTTAGCTGGCGGGACAGTCTATGGCTACACCTTC.

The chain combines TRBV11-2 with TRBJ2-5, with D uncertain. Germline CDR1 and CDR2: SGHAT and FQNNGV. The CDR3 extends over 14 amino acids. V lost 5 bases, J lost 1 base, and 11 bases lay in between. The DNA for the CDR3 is TGTGCCAGCAGCCGAGGCGGCTTCCAAGAGACCCAGTACTTC. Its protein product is CASSRGGFQETQYF.